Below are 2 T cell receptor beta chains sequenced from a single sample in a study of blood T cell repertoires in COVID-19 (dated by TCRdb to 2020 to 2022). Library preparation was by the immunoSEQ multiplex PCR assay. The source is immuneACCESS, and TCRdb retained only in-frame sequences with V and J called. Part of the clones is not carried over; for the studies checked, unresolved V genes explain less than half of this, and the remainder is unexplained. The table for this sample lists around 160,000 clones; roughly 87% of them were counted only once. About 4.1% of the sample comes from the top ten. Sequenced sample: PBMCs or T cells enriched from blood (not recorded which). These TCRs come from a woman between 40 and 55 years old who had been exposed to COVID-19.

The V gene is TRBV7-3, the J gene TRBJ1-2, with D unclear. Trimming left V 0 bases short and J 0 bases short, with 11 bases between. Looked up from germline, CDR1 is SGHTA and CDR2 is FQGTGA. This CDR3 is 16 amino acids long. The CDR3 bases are TGTGCCAGCAGCTTAACTCATTCTCAGACTAACTATGGCTACACCTTC. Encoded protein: CASSLTHSQTNYGYTF.

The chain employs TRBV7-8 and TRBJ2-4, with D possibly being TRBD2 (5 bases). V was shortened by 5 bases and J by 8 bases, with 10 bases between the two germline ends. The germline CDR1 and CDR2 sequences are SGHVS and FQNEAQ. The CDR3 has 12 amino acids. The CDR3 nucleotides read TGTGCCAGCAGCCCCCTCGGGGACATTCAGTACTTC. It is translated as CASSPLGDIQYF. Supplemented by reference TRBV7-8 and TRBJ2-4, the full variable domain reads GAGVSQSPRYKVAKRGQDVALRCDPISGHVSLFWYQQALGQGPEFLTYFQNEAQLDKSGLPSDRFFAERPEGSVSTLKIQRTQQEDSAVYLCASSPLGDIQYFGAGTRLSVL.